What follows are 14 T cell receptor beta chains derived from one specimen sequenced in a study of T cells after yellow fever vaccination. TCRdb recomputed calls from the 5' RACE reads with MiXCR, one row per CDR3 protein. Of some 500,000 distinct CDR3 sequences listed, roughly 13% are singletons. The specimen was PBMCs, collected on the day of the yellow fever booster vaccination. These receptors came from a man younger than 45 who received the YFV17D yellow fever vaccine.

This clonotype has a handful of counts. The chain has TRBV4-3 and TRBJ2-7, with D uncertain. This CDR3 is 15 amino acids long. The V end was cut by 0 bases, the J end by 3 bases, with 12 bases between. Germline CDR1 LGHNA, CDR2 YSLEER. The CDR3 region has the DNA TGCGCCAGCAGCCAAGATTCAGGCAAAGTCTACGAGCAGTACTTC. Its protein is CASSQDSGKVYEQYF.

This clonotype was picked up a small number of times. V is TRBV29-1 and J is TRBJ2-5; the D gene is possibly TRBD1 (6 bases). Germline values: CDR1 SQVTM, CDR2 ANQGSEA. The V and J ends lost 4 bases and 0 bases respectively, with 12 bases between them. CDR3 length: 14 residues. CDR3 DNA sequence: TGCAGCGTTGCCGGACAGACAAACCAAGAGACCCAGTACTTC. This codes for CSVAGQTNQETQYF.

This clonotype has only a few counts. The chain is built from TRBV24-1 and TRBJ2-1; D remains unclear. Per germline, CDR1 KGHDR and CDR2 SFDVKD. CDR3 length: 15 amino acids. Trimming cost V 5 bases and J 1 base, with 11 bases left between them. CDR3 sequence reads: CATSVGGTSYNEQFF. DNA of the CDR3: TGTGCCACCAGTGTTGGCGGAACTTCCTACAATGAGCAGTTCTTC.

This clonotype was counted between two and nine times. As DNA, the CDR3 is TGTGCCACCAGTGATCAGAATCAGGGGACCCTCTATGGCTACACCTTC. Amino acid sequence: CATSDQNQGTLYGYTF. The rearrangement joins TRBV24-1 to TRBJ1-2; possibly TRBD1 for D (6 bases). CDR1 and CDR2 (germline): KGHDR, SFDVKD. The CDR3 is 16 amino acids. The ends were cut back, 3 bases at V and 4 bases at J, with 17 bases in the middle.

A few counts support this clonotype. The rearrangement joins TRBV5-1 to TRBJ2-6; D might be TRBD1 or TRBD2, each matching 5 bases. The CDR3 covers 11 residues. Trimming shortened V by 3 bases and J by 10 bases, and 5 bases separated the two germline ends. CDR1 is SGHRS, CDR2 YFSETQ, per germline. The CDR3 region is CASSWGNVLTF. The CDR3 bases are TGCGCCAGCAGCTGGGGGAACGTCCTGACTTTC.

This clonotype was detected a few times. The chain carries TRBV5-6 and TRBJ2-1; D not resolved. CDR1 and CDR2 (germline): SGHDT, YYEEEE. The CDR3 extends over 16 amino acids. V dropped 1 base and J dropped 0 bases, with 11 bases sitting between them. CDR3 DNA: TGTGCCAGCAGCTTGCGGTCCACCGGCTCCTACAATGAGCAGTTCTTC. It is translated as CASSLRSTGSYNEQFF.

In DNA form, the CDR3 reads TGTGCCAGCAGCTTAGTTACCTCAGATACGCAGTATTTT. Protein: CASSLVTSDTQYF. V gene TRBV11-2 combines with J gene TRBJ2-3; D is unclear. Germline values: CDR1 SGHAT, CDR2 FQNNGV. The V end was cut by 1 base, the J end by 4 bases, with 6 bases between. CDR3 length: 13 residues.

The chain uses TRBV11-2 and TRBJ2-5; a weak D match, TRBD2 (6 bases). This CDR3 has 14 amino acids. Trimming removed 5 bases from V and 5 bases from J, with 15 bases in between. Germline V gives CDR1 SGHAT, CDR2 FQNNGV. CDR3 in amino acids: CASSPQSEGETQYF. The CDR3 DNA reads as TGTGCCAGCAGCCCCCAGTCGGAGGGGGAGACCCAGTACTTC.

The chain recombines TRBV3-1 with TRBJ2-7; 9 bases are a match to TRBD2. CDR1 is LGHDT and CDR2 is YNNKEL in the germline V gene (reference sequence). CDR3 length: 14 amino acids. The V gene end was trimmed by 3 bases and the J gene end by 5 bases; junction bases not matched to a gene: 5. The chain's CDR3 is CASSQAGGPHEQYF. The DNA of the CDR3 is TGTGCCAGCAGCCAGGCGGGAGGGCCCCACGAGCAGTACTTC.

V gene TRBV29-1 combines with J gene TRBJ2-3; no firm D call. The CDR3 length is 14 residues. Trimming cost V 0 bases and J 2 bases, with 9 bases left between them. Germline-derived CDR1 and CDR2 are SQVTM and ANQGSEA. This CDR3 is CSVEDYGTTDTQYF. CDR3 nucleotide sequence: TGCAGCGTTGAAGACTACGGTACCACAGATACGCAGTATTTT.

This clonotype occurred a few times. The chain couples TRBV28 to TRBJ2-3, with D perhaps TRBD2 (6 bases). CDR1 MDHEN and CDR2 SYDVKM come from the germline V gene. V lost 2 bases, J lost 2 bases, and 11 bases lay in between. This CDR3 contains 15 residues. The CDR3 DNA reads as TGTGCCAGCAGTTTACTGGGGGGAGACACAGATACGCAGTATTTT. It yields the protein CASSLLGGDTDTQYF.

This clonotype was seen repeatedly, ten times or more. Sequence at one end of the junction differs from germline and may be a read error. The chain joins TRBV5-1 to TRBJ2-3; 8 positions agree with TRBD1. This CDR3 is built from 15 residues. CDR1 and CDR2 from the germline V gene are SGHRS and YFSETQ. DNA of the CDR3: TGTGCCAGCAGTTTGGACAGGGCGGGCACAGATACGCAGTATTTT. Amino acids: CASSLDRAGTDTQYF. Drawing the rest from reference TRBV5-1 and TRBJ2-3, the complete variable domain is KAGVTQTPRYLIKTRGQQVTLSCSPISGHRSVSWYQQTPGQGLQFLFEYFSETQRNKGNFPGRFSGRQFSNSRSEMNVSTLELGDSALYLCASSLDRAGTDTQYFGPGTRLTVL.

The V and J genes are TRBV11-2 and TRBJ2-7, with 7 bases that match TRBD2. There are 15 residues in the CDR3. Germline values: CDR1 SGHAT, CDR2 FQNNGV. The ends lost 3 bases at V and 2 bases at J; junction bases unmatched: 7. This chain's CDR3 is CASSFDPGGTYEQYF. Written as DNA, the CDR3 is TGTGCCAGCAGCTTTGACCCGGGAGGTACCTACGAGCAGTACTTC.

This chain connects TRBV7-6 to TRBJ2-6, with 11 bases aligning to TRBD2. Germline CDR1 reads SGHVS; CDR2 reads FNYEAQ. The CDR3 covers 17 residues. The junction had 5 bases not matched to a gene; V was cut back by 5 bases and J by 2 bases. CDR3 protein: CASSPRLAGTGANVLTF. The CDR3 DNA is TGTGCCAGCAGCCCGAGACTAGCGGGGACTGGGGCCAACGTCCTGACTTTC.